Following are 18 T cell receptor beta chains from one sample sequenced in a study of Ad26.COV2.S vaccination and SARS-CoV-2 variants. The protocol was immunoSEQ multiplex PCR, while the TCRdb copy is restricted to in-frame clones and leaves out a portion. This sample has about 480,000 clones, with around 88% found just once. Treatment noted: about 20 received Ad26.COV2.S at low or high dose, single or two shots; 5 received placebo; per-sample allocation not given. Day 63 following the first vaccine or placebo injection was when the samples were taken. The sequenced sample was peripheral blood, obtained in a trial of Ad26.COV2.S vaccine versus placebo. Receptor source: a person between 18 and 65 years old who received the Ad26.COV2.S COVID-19 vaccine or a placebo.

The rearrangement links TRBV5-1 to TRBJ1-4; 12 bases agree with TRBD1. J gave up 7 bases and V 0 bases, and 7 bases lay outside the gene matches. This CDR3 region has 17 residues. Germline assignment: CDR1 SGHRS and CDR2 YFSETQ. The CDR3 DNA reads as TGCGCCAGCAGCTTGGTATGGGACAGGGGGCGCGGTGAAAAACTGTTTTTT. This translates into CASSLVWDRGRGEKLFF.

Turning to this clone: One junction end disagrees with the germline gene, perhaps due to a read error. Distinct nucleotide sequences in the sample also encode this CDR3. This sequence joins TRBV7-2 and TRBJ1-4, with 8 positions matching TRBD1. The germline CDR1 and CDR2 sequences are SGHTA and FQGNSA. This CDR3 is built from 14 residues. The CDR3: CASSPQGAGEKLFF. CDR3 coding DNA: TGTGCTAGCAGCCCCCAGGGGGCGGGTGAAAAACTGTTTTTT.

The chain employs TRBV30 and TRBJ1-3, with 7 bases that match TRBD1. The V and J ends lost 5 bases and 4 bases, in that order; junction bases with no gene match: 5. This CDR3 comprises 13 residues. Germline V lookup: CDR1 GTSNPN, CDR2 SVGIG (reference sequence). The CDR3 spells CAWQGQAGNTIYF. The DNA for the CDR3 is TGTGCCTGGCAAGGACAGGCGGGAAACACCATATATTTT.

The rearrangement uses TRBV24-1 and TRBJ2-4, with 10 bases that match TRBD1. V trimming: 5 bases; J trimming: 0 bases; junction bases outside the gene matches: 12. The CDR3 runs to 19 residues. Germline V CDR1 and CDR2: KGHDR, SFDVKD. CDR3 region: CATSVRDRGFSGAKNIQYF. CDR3 sequence (DNA): TGTGCCACCAGTGTCCGGGACAGGGGATTTTCCGGAGCCAAAAACATTCAGTACTTC.

The J gene is TRBJ1-2, the V gene TRBV28; D is possibly TRBD1 (5 bases). CDR3 length equals 13 residues. V lost 7 bases and J 4 bases, leaving 13 bases between the germline ends. The germline V gene encodes CDR1 MDHEN and CDR2 SYDVKM. The CDR3 loop reads CASTSTVFYGYTF. The DNA for the CDR3 is TGTGCCAGCACCTCGACAGTTTTCTATGGCTACACCTTC.

In its sample, this clone was seen many times. The chain links TRBV28 to TRBJ2-6; 8 bases are shared with TRBD2. CDR3 size: 18 residues. Trimming removed 2 bases from V and 0 bases from J; junction bases left unmatched: 6. Germline-derived CDR1 and CDR2 are MDHEN and SYDVKM. CDR3 region: CASSLLAGLLSGANVLTF. CDR3 sequence (DNA): TGTGCCAGCAGTTTACTAGCGGGCCTTCTCTCTGGGGCCAACGTCCTGACTTTC.

The chain has TRBV15 and TRBJ1-5; D uncertain. CDR3 length: 18 amino acids. Germline CDR1 reads LNHNV; CDR2 reads YYDKDF (reference sequence). V dropped 0 bases and J dropped 2 bases, with 17 bases sitting between them. CDR3: CATSRDRLDLWGNQPQHF. The CDR3 DNA follows: TGTGCCACCAGCAGAGATCGCTTGGACCTCTGGGGCAATCAGCCCCAGCATTTT.

This clone was observed a handful of times. The sample has other DNA sequences that encode this CDR3 too. This chain joins TRBV19 and TRBJ1-5; 7 nucleotides align to TRBD1. V dropped 3 bases and J dropped 4; count of bases not matched to a gene: 6. This CDR3 is 15 amino acids long. Germline loops: CDR1 LNHDA, CDR2 SQIVND (reference sequence). The CDR3 coding sequence is TGTGCCAGTAGTATTGGTCCAGGGGGGAATCAGCCCCAGCATTTT. It codes for CASSIGPGGNQPQHF. The full variable domain, with the rest looked up from reference TRBV19 and TRBJ1-5, is DGGITQSPKYLFRKEGQNVTLSCEQNLNHDAMYWYRQDPGQGLRLIYYSQIVNDFQKGDIAEGYSVSREKKESFPLTVTSAQKNPTAFYLCASSIGPGGNQPQHFGDGTRLSIL.

The V call is TRBV29-1, the J call TRBJ2-3, with D tentatively TRBD1 (6 bases). There are 15 residues in the CDR3. Deletions cut 7 bases from V and 2 bases from J, with 19 bases between. CDR1 and CDR2 (germline): SQVTM, ANQGSEA. The CDR3 spells CSGQGGWGHTDTQYF. Here the CDR3 DNA reads TGCAGCGGCCAAGGAGGTTGGGGGCACACAGATACGCAGTATTTT.

V usage is TRBV28 and J usage is TRBJ2-7; a weak D match, TRBD2 (6 bases). Germline CDR1 reads MDHEN; CDR2 reads SYDVKM. CDR3 length: 15 residues. Trimming shortened V by 7 bases and J by 5 bases, and 21 bases separated the two germline ends. In DNA form, the CDR3 reads TGTGCCAGCACCCTTATTGGGGGACTTCTGGACGAGCAGTACTTC. Protein product: CASTLIGGLLDEQYF. Looking up the rest from reference TRBV28 and TRBJ2-7 gives the full variable domain: DVKVTQSSRYLVKRTGEKVFLECVQDMDHENMFWYRQDPGLGLRLIYFSYDVKMKEKGDIPEGYSVSREKKERFSLILESASTNQTSMYLCASTLIGGLLDEQYFGPGTRLTVT.

The chain combines TRBV5-1 with TRBJ2-2; the D gene is possibly TRBD1 (6 bases). The V end lost 4 bases, the J end lost 2 bases, and 12 bases lay between the germline ends. The germline V gene encodes CDR1 SGHRS and CDR2 YFSETQ. CDR3 length: 15 residues. The CDR3 loop reads CASSEQGFNTGELFF. The CDR3 nucleotides read TGCGCCAGCAGCGAACAGGGTTTTAACACCGGGGAGCTGTTTTTT.

This chain links TRBV30 with TRBJ2-1; 9 bases map to TRBD2. V shed 0 bases and J 0 bases; nucleotides not matched to a gene: 21. CDR3 length: 22 amino acids. Germline V CDR1 and CDR2: GTSNPN, SVGIG (reference sequence). CDR3: CAWSVGRGGRAGGRSSYNEQFF. CDR3 DNA: TGTGCCTGGAGTGTGGGCAGGGGAGGGAGAGCGGGAGGCCGGAGCTCCTACAATGAGCAGTTCTTC.

The gene calls are TRBV12-3 or TRBV12-4 and TRBJ2-1; D unresolved. The CDR3 sequence is 12 residues long. V gave up 6 bases and J gave up 9 bases, with 12 bases separating them. CDR3 coding DNA: TGTGCCAGCAGCTCCCTTCGCCTTGAGCAGTTCTTC. Its translation is CASSSLRLEQFF.

The chain is built from TRBV30 and TRBJ1-6; D uncertain. The V and J ends lost 1 base and 3 bases respectively, with 10 bases between them. The CDR3 is 15 amino acids. Germline values: CDR1 GTSNPN, CDR2 SVGIG (reference sequence). In DNA, the CDR3 is TGTGCCTGGAGTGGGGATTCCCTCTATAATTCACCCCTCCACTTT. Encoded protein: CAWSGDSLYNSPLHF.

CDR3 region: CSASWGGEGEPQHF. The CDR3 nucleotides read TGCAGTGCTAGTTGGGGTGGGGAAGGGGAGCCCCAGCATTTT. This chain joins TRBV20-1 and TRBJ1-5, with a weak D call TRBD1 (5 bases). The CDR3 loop spans 14 amino acids. CDR1 is DFQATT, CDR2 SNEGSKA, per germline (reference sequence). V was cut by 3 bases and J by 8 bases, with 17 bases left in between.

The chain carries TRBV7-6 and TRBJ2-7; 8 bases are shared with TRBD2. This CDR3 is 14 amino acids long. V was pared by 5 bases and J by 6 bases, with 9 bases of the junction left unmatched. Germline V CDR1 and CDR2: SGHVS, FNYEAQ. The CDR3 region has the DNA TGTGCCAGCAGCACAGGGACTAGAGAGGCCGAGCAGTACTTC. Its protein product is CASSTGTREAEQYF.

The chain carries TRBV6-4 and TRBJ2-4, with 7 bases fitting TRBD2. This CDR3 is built from 15 residues. Germline lookup yields CDR1 MRHNA and CDR2 SNTAGT. V trimming: 11 bases; J trimming: 2 bases; junction bases outside the gene matches: 12. CDR3 residues: CAGGDQDKTKNIQYF. The DNA for the CDR3 is TGTGCCGGGGGGGACCAAGACAAGACCAAAAACATTCAGTACTTC.

The chain is built from TRBV6-6 and TRBJ2-7, with D unclear. Germline CDR1 MNHNY, CDR2 SVGAGI (reference sequence). This CDR3 region has 11 residues. Deletions cut 5 bases from V and 2 bases from J, with 4 bases between. The CDR3 DNA follows: TGTGCCAGCAGTCCGGCCTACGAGCAGTACTTC. It is translated as CASSPAYEQYF.